A selection of T cell receptor beta chains follows, all from one sample in a study of OX40 agonist ivuxolimab in advanced cancers. This table comes from immunoSEQ multiplex PCR, and its TCRdb copy is limited to in-frame clones, with some not included. The sample consists of fewer than 4,500 clones, around 81% of them appearing once. Sequenced here: CD4+ or CD8+ T cells sorted from blood, sampled in a trial of the OX40 agonist ivuxolimab. These receptors all come from an adult with an advanced solid tumor such as melanoma, head and neck, liver or kidney cancer. The CDR3 runs from the conserved cysteine through the conserved F or W. D genes are given only for firm matches. The size entry is marked missing in some rows and otherwise reads once, few, many or a size class.

>TRBV10-3|TRBJ1-2|.|.
CAIKPGTRTDGYTF
TGTGCCATCAAACCGGGGACAAGGACAGATGGCTACACCTTC
>TRBV9|TRBJ2-3|TRBD2|.
CASSAALAGAPHTQYF
TGTGCCAGCAGCGCAGCACTAGCGGGGGCTCCTCATACGCAGTATTTT
>TRBV7-6|TRBJ2-3|TRBD2|large
CASSPSGVTDTQYF
TGTGCCAGCAGCCCGAGCGGGGTGACAGATACGCAGTATTTT
>TRBV2|TRBJ2-3|TRBD2|.
CASSASRTSGRPEGGSTDTQYF
TGTGCCAGCAGTGCCAGTCGGACTAGCGGGAGACCCGAAGGGGGGAGCACAGATACGCAGTATTTT
>TRBV7-2|TRBJ2-1|TRBD2|.
CASTPFASGGYEQFF
TGTGCCAGCACTCCCTTTGCTAGCGGGGGGTATGAGCAGTTCTTC
>TRBV2|TRBJ2-1|.|.
CASKELRGVIMEQFF
TGTGCCAGCAAGGAACTCAGGGGGGTTATAATGGAGCAGTTCTTC
>TRBV2|TRBJ2-7|.|.
CASSWGSAYEQYF
TGTGCCAGCAGTTGGGGCTCAGCCTACGAGCAGTACTTC
>TRBV2|TRBJ1-1|.|.
CASNRGGSEAFF
TGTGCCAGCAATAGGGGAGGGTCGGAAGCTTTCTTT
>TRBV19|TRBJ1-1|.|.
CASSFPRGLLAEAFF
TGTGCCAGTAGTTTCCCCAGGGGACTTTTGGCTGAAGCTTTCTTT
>TRBV28|TRBJ1-5|TRBD1|.
CATTGRGTGGNQPQHF
TGTGCCACCACGGGAAGGGGGACAGGGGGCAATCAGCCCCAGCATTTT
>TRBV7-6|TRBJ2-3|TRBD1|.
CASSFQGVVDTQYF
TGTGCCAGCAGCTTTCAGGGGGTCGTAGATACGCAGTATTTT
>TRBV6-5|TRBJ2-5|.|few
CASSYSKGGVLYF
TGTGCCAGCAGTTACTCGAAGGGAGGAGTACTGTACTTC
>TRBV28|TRBJ2-3|TRBD2|few
CASSWTSGTDTQYF
TGTGCCAGCAGTTGGACTAGCGGCACAGATACGCAGTATTTT
>TRBV4-3|TRBJ2-7|TRBD2|few
CASSQELGTSDEQYF
TGCGCCAGCAGCCAAGAGTTAGGGACTAGTGACGAGCAGTACTTC
>TRBV30|TRBJ2-7|.|.
CAWSEGAGPSSHYEQYF
TGTGCCTGGAGTGAAGGGGCGGGGCCGAGCTCCCACTACGAGCAGTACTTC
>TRBV18|TRBJ1-2|TRBD1|.
CASSRSLMGQGFSNYGYTF
TGTGCCAGCTCCCGCAGTCTGATGGGACAGGGGTTTTCCAACTATGGCTACACCTTC
>TRBV10-2|TRBJ2-1|.|.
CASTEQGYVEQFF
TGCGCCAGCACTGAACAGGGTTACGTTGAGCAGTTCTTC
>TRBV4-3|TRBJ2-4|TRBD1|few
CASSPSRDRGNIQYF
TGCGCCAGCAGCCCCTCCCGGGACAGGGGAAACATTCAGTACTTC
>TRBV27|TRBJ2-3|.|few
CASSLIFHTDTQYF
TGTGCCAGCAGTTTAATCTTCCACACAGATACGCAGTATTTT
>TRBV5-6|TRBJ2-5|TRBD1|.
CASSWGQGGVWETQYF
TGTGCCAGCAGCTGGGGACAGGGAGGGGTTTGGGAGACCCAGTACTTC
>TRBV14|TRBJ2-3|.|once
CASSQATDTQYF
TGTGCCAGCAGCCAAGCTACAGATACGCAGTATTTT
>TRBV7-9|TRBJ2-7|.|.
CASSFDGSSYEQYF
TGTGCCAGCAGCTTCGACGGATCATCGTACGAGCAGTACTTC
>TRBV7-8|TRBJ2-7|TRBD1|.
CASSLGTGVHEQYF
TGTGCCAGCAGCTTAGGAACAGGGGTACACGAGCAGTACTTC
>TRBV5-1|TRBJ2-5|.|.
CASSLGVGEETQYF
TGCGCCAGCAGCTTGGGGGTGGGTGAAGAGACCCAGTACTTC
>TRBV11-3|TRBJ2-7|.|.
CASSPGGWGPPNEQYF
TGTGCCAGCAGCCCCGGTGGTTGGGGTCCTCCTAACGAGCAGTACTTC
>TRBV10-2|TRBJ2-7|TRBD2|.
CASSGVAGGREQYF
TGCGCCAGCTCCGGGGTAGCGGGGGGGCGCGAGCAGTACTTC
>TRBV9|TRBJ2-3|.|.
CASSADQGGVTDTQYF
TGTGCCAGCAGCGCCGACCAGGGGGGGGTCACAGATACGCAGTATTTT
>TRBV7-9|TRBJ2-3|.|.
CASSTRAFTDTQYF
TGTGCCAGCAGCACCAGGGCTTTCACAGATACGCAGTATTTT
>TRBV19|TRBJ2-2|.|.
CASIQVLTGELFF
TGTGCCAGTATACAGGTTCTCACCGGGGAGCTGTTTTTT
>TRBV27|TRBJ2-7|.|.
CASTRQDKSYEQYF
TGTGCCAGCACCAGGCAGGACAAGTCCTACGAGCAGTACTTC
>TRBV14|TRBJ2-7|TRBD2|.
CASSQLAGGYEQYF
TGTGCCAGCAGCCAATTGGCGGGAGGATACGAGCAGTACTTC
>TRBV2|TRBJ1-5|.|.
CASSGRTLSNQPQHF
TGTGCCAGCAGCGGGCGTACGCTTAGCAATCAGCCCCAGCATTTT
>TRBV4-3|TRBJ2-3|.|.
CASSPDWLPDTQYF
TGCGCCAGCAGCCCCGACTGGCTCCCAGATACGCAGTATTTT
>TRBV7-9|TRBJ2-5|TRBD1|.
CASSFGTGGEETQYF
TGTGCCAGCAGCTTTGGAACAGGGGGAGAAGAGACCCAGTACTTC
>TRBV19|TRBJ1-3|TRBD1|.
CASSDDREGNTIYF
TGTGCCAGTAGCGATGACAGGGAGGGAAACACCATATATTTT
>TRBV6-5|TRBJ2-1|.|.
CASSIQGGNEQFF
TGTGCCAGCAGTATCCAGGGGGGCAATGAGCAGTTCTTC
>TRBV27|TRBJ2-1|.|.
CASSLSDLRDEQFF
TGTGCCAGCAGTTTATCGGATCTGCGTGATGAGCAGTTCTTC
>TRBV4-1|TRBJ2-7|.|.
CASSHVGPYEQYF
TGCGCCAGCAGCCATGTTGGGCCCTACGAGCAGTACTTC
>TRBV6-1|TRBJ2-2|.|few
CATRDGAGELFF
TGTGCGACGAGGGACGGAGCCGGGGAGCTGTTTTTT
>TRBV27|TRBJ2-7|.|once
CASSLRDGEQYF
TGTGCCAGCAGTCTGCGGGACGGGGAGCAGTACTTC
>TRBV27|TRBJ2-7|.|once
CASSFRFTYEQYF
TGTGCCAGCAGTTTCAGGTTTACCTACGAGCAGTACTTC
>TRBV21-1|TRBJ2-2|.|.
CASRASGVNTGELFF
TGTGCCTCGAGGGCTAGCGGGGTGAACACCGGGGAGCTGTTTTTT
>TRBV19|TRBJ2-1|TRBD1|.
CASSPTGFLSYNEQFF
TGTGCCAGTAGTCCGACAGGGTTCCTATCCTACAATGAGCAGTTCTTC
>TRBV4-1|TRBJ2-5|TRBD1|.
CASSQDRGPRRTQYF
TGCGCCAGCAGCCAAGATAGGGGGCCCAGAAGGACCCAGTACTTC
>TRBV4-1|TRBJ2-5|TRBD2|.
CASSQEGVAGPQETQYF
TGCGCCAGCAGCCAAGAAGGGGTAGCGGGACCCCAAGAGACCCAGTACTTC
>TRBV7-9|TRBJ1-1|.|.
CASSFQGNTEAFF
TGTGCCAGCAGCTTTCAGGGGAACACTGAAGCTTTCTTT
>TRBV30|TRBJ1-1|.|few
CAWSVLGRTEAFF
TGTGCCTGGAGTGTACTGGGCCGCACTGAAGCTTTCTTT
>TRBV7-6|TRBJ2-7|.|.
CASSLGGQGDEQYF
TGTGCCAGCAGCTTAGGAGGGCAGGGTGACGAGCAGTACTTC
>TRBV5-1|TRBJ2-7|TRBD2|.
CASRTSGGYEQYF
TGCGCCAGCAGGACTAGCGGGGGCTACGAGCAGTACTTC
>TRBV5-1|TRBJ2-5|TRBD1|.
CASSLDGTGAQETQYF
TGCGCCAGCAGCTTAGACGGGACAGGCGCCCAAGAGACCCAGTACTTC
>TRBV6-5|TRBJ2-7|.|.
CASRTAYEQYF
TGTGCCAGCAGGACAGCCTACGAGCAGTACTTC
>TRBV27|TRBJ2-2|.|.
CASSPVPGTATTGELFF
TGTGCCAGCAGTCCAGTGCCAGGGACGGCGACCACCGGGGAGCTGTTTTTT
>TRBV18|TRBJ2-3|.|.
CASLLGQSSTDTQYF
TGTGCCAGTTTACTAGGACAGAGTAGCACAGATACGCAGTATTTT
>TRBV10-1|TRBJ2-5|TRBD1|.
CASSSRDSGETQYF
TGCGCCAGCAGTAGCCGGGACAGTGGAGAGACCCAGTACTTC
>TRBV7-8|TRBJ2-3|.|.
CASRGGITQYF
TGTGCCAGCAGAGGAGGCATAACGCAGTATTTT
>TRBV27|TRBJ2-6|.|.
CASSRVLAPGANVLTF
TGTGCCAGCAGTCGGGTACTAGCCCCCGGGGCCAACGTCCTGACTTTC
>TRBV27|TRBJ2-7|.|.
CASSPRGQFSYEQYF
TGTGCCAGCAGTCCCCGAGGGCAGTTCTCCTACGAGCAGTACTTC
>TRBV7-5|TRBJ1-1|.|.
CVRSSRPDRVPTNTEAFF
TGTGTCAGAAGCTCCCGTCCTGATAGGGTACCTACGAACACTGAAGCTTTCTTT
>TRBV28|TRBJ1-2|.|.
CASSEQHFGYGYTF
TGTGCCAGCAGTGAACAGCACTTTGGCTATGGCTACACCTTC